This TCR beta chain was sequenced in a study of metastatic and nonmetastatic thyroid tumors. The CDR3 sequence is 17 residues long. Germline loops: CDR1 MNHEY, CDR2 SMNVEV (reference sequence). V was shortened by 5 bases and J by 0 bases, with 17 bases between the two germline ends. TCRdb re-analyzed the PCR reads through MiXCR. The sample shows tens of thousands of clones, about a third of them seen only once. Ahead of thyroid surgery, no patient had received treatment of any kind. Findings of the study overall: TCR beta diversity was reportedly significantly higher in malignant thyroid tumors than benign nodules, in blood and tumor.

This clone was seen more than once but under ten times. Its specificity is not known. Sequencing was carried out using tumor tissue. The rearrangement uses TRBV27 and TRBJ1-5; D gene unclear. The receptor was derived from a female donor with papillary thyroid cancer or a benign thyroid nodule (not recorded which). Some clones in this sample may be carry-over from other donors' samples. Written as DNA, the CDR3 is TGTGCCAGCAGTCCCGAATGGGTCGGGTTTAGCAATCAGCCCCAGCATTTT. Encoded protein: CASSPEWVGFSNQPQHF.